This TCR beta chain was obtained from a study of CD8 T cells in ankylosing spondylitis. The study, taken as a whole, reports: Disease-linked clones were reportedly significantly enriched in matched ankylosing spondylitis synovial fluid.

This clonotype was counted between two and nine times. Its antigen is as yet unknown. A single record per CDR3 protein comes from TCRdb applying MiXCR to the 5' RACE reads. The sample contains 380,000 or so distinct CDR3 sequences, roughly 20% of which appear only once. Specimen: blood, either unsorted or a sorted T cell fraction (not recorded which). The receptor comes from a male donor with ankylosing spondylitis or in good health (not recorded which).

The chain's CDR3 is CASSLGGTGQTQYF. CDR3 bases: TGTGCCAGCAGTTTAGGGGGGACAGGCCAGACCCAGTACTTC. This sequence joins TRBV12-3 or TRBV12-4 and TRBJ2-5; 8 nucleotides line up with TRBD1. CDR3 length: 14 residues. The J segment lost 6 bases and the V segment lost 1 base, leaving 4 bases of the junction unmatched.